Shown below are 24 T cell receptor beta chains from a single sample sequenced in a study of beta chain features in type 1 diabetes listed by TCRdb under 2018. Receptors were amplified or captured by the immunoSEQ multiplex PCR assay. The High Capacity cDNA Reverse Transcription Kit was used to reverse transcribe all of the isolated RNA, meaning that expressed TCRB transcripts were what got sequenced. This immuneACCESS table, as held by TCRdb, lists in-frame sequences with V and J called but not all clones. Of the missing ones, under half trace to an unresolved V gene in checked studies; the others have no known cause. For this sample the table gives over 600,000 clones, of which approximately 13% were detected only once. Roughly 0.11% of the sample lies in the top ten. These TCRs' antigens remain unknown. Findings and caveats that apply to the study as a whole: In all four CD4+ subsets, TCRB CDR3 length was moderately but significantly shorter in type 1 diabetes patients.

The sample taken for sequencing was naive CD4+ T cells from blood. The sample's cell subset or site, from its label and the paper: true naive CD4+ T cells. These TCRs come from a man younger than 40 with type 1 diabetes.

This clone turned up a few times. J is TRBJ2-6 and V is TRBV5-1; D is unresolved. Per germline, CDR1 SGHRS and CDR2 YFSETQ. Between the trimmed V and J ends, which lost 4 bases and 1 base, there was a span of 9 bases. The CDR3 has 15 amino acids. For the CDR3, the DNA is TGCGCCAGCAGCCTGACATCTTCTGGGGCCAACGTCCTGACTTTC. It translates to CASSLTSSGANVLTF. The whole variable domain, remainder taken from reference TRBV5-1 and TRBJ2-6, is KAGVTQTPRYLIKTRGQQVTLSCSPISGHRSVSWYQQTPGQGLQFLFEYFSETQRNKGNFPGRFSGRQFSNSRSEMNVSTLELGDSALYLCASSLTSSGANVLTFGAGSRLTVL.

About this clone itself: This sample includes further DNA sequences coding for the same CDR3. The genes are TRBV7-2 and TRBJ2-3, with a possible D match to TRBD2 (6 bases). CDR3 size: 14 residues. The germline V gene has CDR1 SGHTA and CDR2 FQGNSA. Trimming took 1 base from V and 4 from J, leaving 9 bases between them. The CDR3 region has the DNA TGTGCCAGCAGCTTAGTGGGAGGCGCAGATACGCAGTATTTT. As protein: CASSLVGGADTQYF.

This clone was found a few times. The V call is TRBV9, the J call TRBJ1-6, with D unresolved. The CDR3 contains 12 residues. From germline, CDR1 is SGDLS and CDR2 YYNGEE. V lost 0 bases, J lost 8 bases, and 3 bases lay in between. The CDR3 nucleotides are TGTGCCAGCAGCGTAGAGGATTCACCCCTCCACTTT. Its translation: CASSVEDSPLHF.

This chain connects TRBV15 to TRBJ1-2; D remains ambiguous. This CDR3 has 15 residues. CDR1 is LNHNV and CDR2 is YYDKDF in the germline V gene (reference sequence). V gave up 5 bases and J gave up 2 bases, with 15 bases separating them. The CDR3 sequence: CATSGGPVKNYGYTF. CDR3 nucleotide sequence: TGTGCCACCAGCGGCGGACCGGTCAAAAACTATGGCTACACCTTC.

The chain couples TRBV28 to TRBJ1-2; unclear D gene. V lost 7 bases and J lost 4, with 16 bases in between. Germline V gene lookup returns CDR1 MDHEN and CDR2 SYDVKM. This CDR3 contains 14 residues. The CDR3 sequence is CASIPSDILYGYTF. For the CDR3, the DNA is TGTGCCAGCATCCCTTCCGATATCCTCTATGGCTACACCTTC.

The table lists this clone with a few counts. The chain's CDR3 is CASSQVRAGEAFF. CDR3 coding DNA: TGTGCCAGCAGCCAAGTTAGGGCAGGGGAAGCTTTCTTT. V and J are TRBV14 and TRBJ1-1; perhaps TRBD1 as D (5 bases). Germline V lookup: CDR1 SGHDN, CDR2 FVKESK. The CDR3 consists of 13 residues. V was pared by 1 base and J by 8 bases, with 11 bases between.

The V gene is TRBV7-3, the J gene TRBJ2-5; 8 bases align to TRBD2. Trimming cost V 1 base and J 2 bases; bases outside gene matches: 6. CDR3 length: 16 amino acids. The germline V gene has CDR1 SGHTA and CDR2 FQGTGA. DNA for the CDR3: TGTGCCAGCAGCTTAATTGGCGGGGGGACGCAAGAGACCCAGTACTTC. Protein product: CASSLIGGGTQETQYF.

On this clone: Other DNA sequences of this sample code for an identical CDR3. The V and J genes are TRBV7-2 and TRBJ2-7; 7 bases are shared with TRBD1. The CDR3 runs to 14 residues. The J segment lost 3 bases and the V segment lost 5 bases, leaving 7 bases of the junction unmatched. Germline CDR1 is SGHTA and CDR2 is FQGNSA. The CDR3 DNA reads as TGTGCCAGCAGCCTTACAGGGGCAAGCTACGAGCAGTACTTC. Its protein product is CASSLTGASYEQYF.

This clone was detected only a few times. V usage is TRBV28 and J usage is TRBJ2-7; TRBD1 is a possible D gene (5 bases). Trimming stripped 0 bases from V and 4 bases from J, with 10 bases between. This CDR3 is 14 amino acids long. Germline loops: CDR1 MDHEN, CDR2 SYDVKM. CDR3 in DNA: TGTGCCAGCAGTTTATGGACAGAAACTTACGAGCAGTACTTC. Translation: CASSLWTETYEQYF.

This clone came up a few times. The chain couples TRBV5-4 to TRBJ1-2; weak D call: TRBD1 (6 bases). CDR1 SGHNT and CDR2 YYREEE come from the germline V gene (reference sequence). Trimming left V 2 bases short and J 4 bases short, with 9 bases between. This CDR3 comprises 13 residues. CDR3 protein: CASSFRDTYGYTF. The CDR3 coding sequence is TGTGCCAGCAGCTTCCGGGACACCTATGGCTACACCTTC. The whole variable domain, filled in from reference TRBV5-4 and TRBJ1-2, reads ETGVTQSPTHLIKTRGQQVTLRCSSQSGHNTVSWYQQALGQGPQFIFQYYREEENGRGNFPPRFSGLQFPNYSSELNVNALELDDSALYLCASSFRDTYGYTFGSGTRLTVV.

The rearrangement joins TRBV5-4 to TRBJ1-6; D is uncertain. V lost 3 bases to trimming and J lost 0 bases, with 13 bases between them. CDR3 length: 17 residues. In germline, CDR1 is SGHNT, CDR2 YYREEE (reference sequence). The CDR3 nucleotides read TGTGCCAGCAGCTCCGACAAACTAAGCTCCTATAATTCACCCCTCCACTTT. It encodes CASSSDKLSSYNSPLHF.

This clone came up a few times. The chain employs TRBV5-6 and TRBJ2-1, with TRBD1 matching over 8 bases. This CDR3 has 15 residues. V dropped 0 bases and J dropped 4; count of bases not matched to a gene: 3. The germline gives CDR1 SGHDT, CDR2 YYEEEE. CDR3 in DNA: TGTGCCAGCAGCTTGGCGGGACAGGCGTACAATGAGCAGTTCTTC. Translating it yields CASSLAGQAYNEQFF.

This clone was seen a few times. CDR3 in DNA: TGTGCCAGTAGTATAGACGGACCGGGACTAGGCTCCTACAATGAGCAGTTCTTC. This codes for CASSIDGPGLGSYNEQFF. This rearrangement joins TRBV19 to TRBJ2-1; 8 bases are a match to TRBD2. This CDR3 has 18 amino acids. Germline CDR1 reads LNHDA; CDR2 reads SQIVND (reference sequence). V lost 0 bases to trimming and J lost 0 bases; unmatched junction nucleotides: 7.

The gene calls are TRBV27 and TRBJ1-2, with D tentatively TRBD1 (6 bases). From germline, CDR1 is MNHEY and CDR2 SMNVEV (reference sequence). V lost 2 bases, J lost 7 bases, and 11 bases lay in between. CDR3 length: 13 amino acids. This CDR3 is CASSLTGSSGYTF. The CDR3 nucleotides read TGTGCCAGCAGTTTAACAGGGTCTTCTGGCTACACCTTC.

This clone was seen a handful of times. The chain uses TRBV7-2 and TRBJ1-2; 8 bases are a match to TRBD1. The CDR3 length is 15 residues. The V segment lost 1 base and the J segment 5 bases; nucleotides outside the gene matches: 6. Germline CDR1 is SGHTA and CDR2 is FQGNSA. The CDR3 reads CASSLESGTGYGYTF. In DNA form, the CDR3 reads TGTGCCAGCAGCTTAGAATCTGGGACAGGATATGGCTACACCTTC.

This clone occurred a few times. V is TRBV19 and J is TRBJ1-1; perhaps TRBD1 as D (5 bases). V was clipped by 1 base and J by 0 bases, with 9 bases between them. The CDR3 contains 15 residues. Looked up from germline, CDR1 is LNHDA and CDR2 is SQIVND (reference sequence). CDR3 nucleotide sequence: TGTGCCAGTAGTATAGCAAGGGGCTTGAACACTGAAGCTTTCTTT. Residues: CASSIARGLNTEAFF.

This clone showed up just a few times. The chain recombines TRBV27 with TRBJ2-7; 8 bases align to TRBD1. The CDR3 has 14 residues. The V gene's germline CDR1 is MNHEY and CDR2 SMNVEV (reference sequence). J gave up 5 bases and V 2 bases, and 5 bases lay outside the gene matches. Written as DNA, the CDR3 is TGTGCCAGCAGTTTAACAGGACAGGGCCACGAGCAGTACTTC. This codes for CASSLTGQGHEQYF.

The chain employs TRBV4-3 and TRBJ2-1; TRBD1 matches 11 bases. CDR1 is LGHNA and CDR2 is YSLEER in the germline V gene. V trimming: 0 bases; J trimming: 7 bases; junction bases outside the gene matches: 11. The CDR3 contains 18 residues. The CDR3 region is CASSQDASRTGGLNEQFF. CDR3 DNA sequence: TGCGCCAGCAGCCAAGATGCCTCGAGGACAGGGGGCTTAAATGAGCAGTTCTTC.

The gene calls are TRBV30 and TRBJ2-7; 7 bases map to TRBD1. Germline trimming cut 3 bases from V and 2 bases from J; bases unmatched to any gene: 10. Germline V CDR1 and CDR2: GTSNPN, SVGIG (reference sequence). The CDR3 has 15 amino acids. CDR3 DNA sequence: TGTGCCTGGAGACCAGGGACAGCCTATACCTACGAGCAGTACTTC. It translates to CAWRPGTAYTYEQYF. The full variable domain, its missing parts supplied by reference TRBV30 and TRBJ2-7, is SQTIHQWPATLVQPVGSPLSLECTVEGTSNPNLYWYRQAAGRGLQLLFYSVGIGQISSEVPQNLSASRPQDRQFILSSKKLLLSDSGFYLCAWRPGTAYTYEQYFGPGTRLTVT.

J is TRBJ1-2 and V is TRBV29-1; no definite D call. V lost 5 bases, J lost 7 bases, and 8 bases lay in between. Per germline, CDR1 SQVTM and CDR2 ANQGSEA. The CDR3 covers 10 residues. As DNA, the CDR3 is TGCAGCGTTTATAGCTCTGGCTACACCTTC. It translates to CSVYSSGYTF.

This clone has just a few counts. The chain has TRBV7-2 and TRBJ2-5, with D maybe TRBD2 (7 bases). This CDR3 is 18 amino acids long. The ends were cut back, 6 bases at V and 8 bases at J, with 31 bases in the middle. The germline V gene encodes CDR1 SGHTA and CDR2 FQGNSA. The CDR3 here is CASSSWLGRAGDYGTQYF. The CDR3 DNA reads TGTGCCAGCAGTAGTTGGCTGGGGAGGGCAGGGGATTATGGAACCCAGTACTTC.

A few counts support this clone. This rearrangement joins TRBV7-9 to TRBJ2-1, with 7 positions matching TRBD2. V lost 6 bases and J lost 10; bases outside the gene matches: 21. Germline values: CDR1 SEHNR, CDR2 FQNEAQ (reference sequence). CDR3 length: 17 amino acids. CDR3 protein: CASRSTLWDPMGGEQFF. Here the CDR3 DNA reads TGTGCCAGCAGATCTACGTTGTGGGACCCCATGGGAGGGGAGCAGTTCTTC.

This chain joins TRBV5-1 and TRBJ2-5, with 9 bases that match TRBD2. Germline-derived CDR1 and CDR2 are SGHRS and YFSETQ. The CDR3 covers 13 residues. With V trimmed by 6 bases and J by 4 bases, 4 bases remained unmatched. The DNA for the CDR3 is TGCGCCAGCAACAGCGGGGGGAGAGAGACCCAGTACTTC. This gives the protein CASNSGGRETQYF.

This chain uses TRBV2 with TRBJ2-3, with unresolved D. Germline CDR1 reads SNHLY; CDR2 reads FYNNEI. CDR3 length equals 14 residues. Between the trimmed V and J ends, which lost 5 bases and 3 bases, there was a span of 12 bases. The CDR3 DNA sequence: TGTGCCAGCAGTCGCGCGAGCCTAACAGATACGCAGTATTTT. It encodes CASSRASLTDTQYF.